This T cell receptor beta chain was observed in a study of T cell changes during pregnancy in multiple sclerosis. Profiled with immunoSEQ multiplex PCR; TCRdb holds only in-frame clones, not every one. The sample gives about 83,000 clones, about 95% of which show up once; roughly 1.1% is in the top ten. The sequence was collected from a female donor with multiple sclerosis, enrolled in a pregnancy study. Sequencing used peripheral blood, obtained in the second trimester of pregnancy.

CDR3 bases: TGTGCCTGGAGTTACCCGGGAGAGCAGTTCTTC. It yields the protein CAWSYPGEQFF. This sequence joins TRBV30 and TRBJ2-1; D is perhaps TRBD2 (5 bases). This CDR3 comprises 11 residues. V was shortened by 2 bases and J by 10 bases, with 9 bases between the two germline ends. Germline V CDR1 and CDR2: GTSNPN, SVGIG (reference sequence).